The TCR beta chain described here comes from a study of blood T cell repertoires in COVID-19. CDR3 size: 13 residues. V was pared by 0 bases and J by 9 bases, with 11 bases between. CDR1 and CDR2 from the germline V gene are MGHDK and SYGVNS. Generated by immunoSEQ multiplex PCR, the TCRdb table keeps only in-frame clones and is missing some. The table has some 70,000 clones, around 87% seen once; the top ten hold 5.5% to 8%. The rearrangement uses TRBV25-1 and TRBJ2-5; a possible D gene is TRBD2 (5 bases). The TCR comes from a man aged 50 or older with active COVID-19. The sequencing sample was made of peripheral blood. CDR3 amino acids: CASSEYEVGAQYF. CDR3 in DNA: TGTGCCAGCAGTGAATATGAGGTCGGGGCCCAGTACTTC.